A selection of T cell receptor beta chains follows, all from one sample in a study of blood T cells in healthy people across ages. TCRdb redid the calling of the 5' RACE reads with MiXCR, one entry per CDR3 protein. Among 350,000 to 450,000 distinct CDR3 sequences listed, approximately 47% were seen once. Sequencing used blood. The origin of the receptors is a man in his fifties or sixties in good health. Both conserved end residues are part of each CDR3. The order of the fields is J gene, CDR3 length, V gene, D gene, clone size, CDR3 DNA, CDR3 protein. D genes are given only for firm matches. The size of a clone is reported for some rows only, either as once, few or many, or as a class for expanded clones.

J gene: TRBJ2-1
CDR3 length: 16
V gene: TRBV5-4
D gene: NA
clone size: NA
CDR3 DNA: TGTGCCAGCAGTTCATCCTCATTGGGCTCCTACAATGAGCAGTTCTTC
CDR3 protein: CASSSSSLGSYNEQFF

J gene: TRBJ2-7
CDR3 length: 15
V gene: TRBV9
D gene: NA
clone size: NA
CDR3 DNA: TGTGCCAGCAGCCAGGGGCCTCTGAGCTCCTACGAGCAGTACTTC
CDR3 protein: CASSQGPLSSYEQYF

J gene: TRBJ2-3
CDR3 length: 17
V gene: TRBV4-3
D gene: TRBD2
clone size: NA
CDR3 DNA: TGCGCCAGCAGCCAAGTCCCGACTAGCGGGAGGGCAGATACGCAGTATTTT
CDR3 protein: CASSQVPTSGRADTQYF

J gene: TRBJ2-1
CDR3 length: 14
V gene: TRBV5-1
D gene: NA
clone size: few
CDR3 DNA: TGCGCCAGCAGCCCCGCGCGGAGTTCCAATGAGCAGTTCTTC
CDR3 protein: CASSPARSSNEQFF

J gene: TRBJ2-5
CDR3 length: 13
V gene: TRBV24-1
D gene: NA
clone size: NA
CDR3 DNA: TGTGCCACCAGTGGGGGGAGTCAAGAGACCCAGTACTTC
CDR3 protein: CATSGGSQETQYF

J gene: TRBJ2-7
CDR3 length: 13
V gene: TRBV12-3/TRBV12-4
D gene: NA
clone size: NA
CDR3 DNA: TGTGCCAGCAGTTTAGACTCGGACAATGAGCAGTACTTC
CDR3 protein: CASSLDSDNEQYF

J gene: TRBJ1-2
CDR3 length: 15
V gene: TRBV4-2
D gene: NA
clone size: NA
CDR3 DNA: TGTGCCAGCAGCCCCCTAGGGGCGGCCAGCTATGGCTACACCTTC
CDR3 protein: CASSPLGAASYGYTF

J gene: TRBJ2-7
CDR3 length: 11
V gene: TRBV20-1
D gene: NA
clone size: NA
CDR3 DNA: TGCAGTGCATTGACCACGTACGAGCAGTACTTC
CDR3 protein: CSALTTYEQYF

J gene: TRBJ1-2
CDR3 length: 15
V gene: TRBV25-1
D gene: NA
clone size: NA
CDR3 DNA: TGTGCCAGCAGGTCACCGACAGGAGCTAACTATGGCTACACCTTC
CDR3 protein: CASRSPTGANYGYTF

J gene: TRBJ2-1
CDR3 length: 15
V gene: TRBV27
D gene: NA
clone size: few
CDR3 DNA: TGTGCCAGCAGTTCCCCGGGACTTCCGTACAATGAGCAGTTCTTC
CDR3 protein: CASSSPGLPYNEQFF

J gene: TRBJ2-7
CDR3 length: 12
V gene: TRBV10-3
D gene: NA
clone size: NA
CDR3 DNA: TGTGCCACCGGGTTAGGGTCCTACGAGCAGTACTTC
CDR3 protein: CATGLGSYEQYF

J gene: TRBJ2-6
CDR3 length: 15
V gene: TRBV2
D gene: TRBD1
clone size: few
CDR3 DNA: TGTGCCAGCACGGCAGGGGGCACAGGGGCCAACGTCCTGACTTTC
CDR3 protein: CASTAGGTGANVLTF

J gene: TRBJ1-1
CDR3 length: 14
V gene: TRBV29-1
D gene: TRBD1
clone size: NA
CDR3 DNA: TGCAGCGTTGCCTGGACAGGATGGAACACTGAAGCTTTCTTT
CDR3 protein: CSVAWTGWNTEAFF

J gene: TRBJ1-2
CDR3 length: 13
V gene: TRBV29-1
D gene: TRBD1
clone size: many
CDR3 DNA: TGCAGCGTGAGGACAGGGGGGAACTATGGCTACACCTTC
CDR3 protein: CSVRTGGNYGYTF

J gene: TRBJ2-3
CDR3 length: 15
V gene: TRBV29-1
D gene: TRBD2
clone size: NA
CDR3 DNA: TGCAGTATTTCCCATAGCGGGAGTCCCTCAGATACGCAGTATTTT
CDR3 protein: CSISHSGSPSDTQYF

J gene: TRBJ1-2
CDR3 length: 15
V gene: TRBV12-3/TRBV12-4
D gene: NA
clone size: many
CDR3 DNA: TGTGCCAGCAGTTTAGTCCCCACGGGGGGCGGGGGCTACACCTTC
CDR3 protein: CASSLVPTGGGGYTF

J gene: TRBJ2-7
CDR3 length: 13
V gene: TRBV6-2/TRBV6-3
D gene: NA
clone size: NA
CDR3 DNA: TGTGCCAGCAGCCCCGTGGGAAAGCGCGAGCAGTACTTC
CDR3 protein: CASSPVGKREQYF

J gene: TRBJ1-2
CDR3 length: 18
V gene: TRBV5-1
D gene: TRBD1
clone size: NA
CDR3 DNA: TGCGCCAGCAGCCACGGCCTCGGGACAGGGGAGTTTAACTATGGCTACACCTTC
CDR3 protein: CASSHGLGTGEFNYGYTF

J gene: TRBJ2-7
CDR3 length: 13
V gene: TRBV12-3/TRBV12-4
D gene: NA
clone size: NA
CDR3 DNA: TGTGCCAGCAGCCCGACAACTAGAGCCGAGCAGTACTTC
CDR3 protein: CASSPTTRAEQYF

J gene: TRBJ2-3
CDR3 length: 14
V gene: TRBV7-8
D gene: NA
clone size: NA
CDR3 DNA: TGTGCCAGCAGCTTAGTTGGGAGCACAGTTACGCAGTATTTT
CDR3 protein: CASSLVGSTVTQYF

J gene: TRBJ2-7
CDR3 length: 15
V gene: TRBV12-3/TRBV12-4
D gene: TRBD2
clone size: NA
CDR3 DNA: TGTGCCACCGGGACTAGCAGTCAACCCAGCTACGAGCAGTACTTC
CDR3 protein: CATGTSSQPSYEQYF

J gene: TRBJ2-7
CDR3 length: 13
V gene: TRBV11-2
D gene: NA
clone size: NA
CDR3 DNA: TGTGCCAGCAGCTTATCCATTACCTACGAGCAGTACTTC
CDR3 protein: CASSLSITYEQYF

J gene: TRBJ2-5
CDR3 length: 15
V gene: TRBV13
D gene: NA
clone size: NA
CDR3 DNA: TGTGCCAGCAGCTTAGGGGGCCTGGGGTACAATGAGCAGTACTTC
CDR3 protein: CASSLGGLGYNEQYF

J gene: TRBJ2-3
CDR3 length: 14
V gene: TRBV19
D gene: TRBD1
clone size: NA
CDR3 DNA: TGTGCCAGTAGTATATCCGGGGGACAGGGTACGCAGTATTTT
CDR3 protein: CASSISGGQGTQYF

J gene: TRBJ2-4
CDR3 length: 15
V gene: TRBV6-5
D gene: NA
clone size: NA
CDR3 DNA: TGTGCCAGCAGTTACCGGCAGGGGTCGAGAAACATTCAGTACTTC
CDR3 protein: CASSYRQGSRNIQYF

J gene: TRBJ2-7
CDR3 length: 19
V gene: TRBV7-2
D gene: TRBD2
clone size: NA
CDR3 DNA: TGTGCCAGCAGTCCTATCACCACCCATCCTAGCGGGAGGGTCTACGAGCAGTACTTC
CDR3 protein: CASSPITTHPSGRVYEQYF

J gene: TRBJ2-3
CDR3 length: 15
V gene: TRBV7-2
D gene: NA
clone size: NA
CDR3 DNA: TGTGCCAGCAGCTTAGCTGGCCCTAGCACAGATACGCAGTATTTT
CDR3 protein: CASSLAGPSTDTQYF

J gene: TRBJ2-7
CDR3 length: 15
V gene: TRBV7-2
D gene: NA
clone size: NA
CDR3 DNA: TGTGCCAGCAGCTCTTATCAGGGCCCCACCTACGAGCAGTACTTC
CDR3 protein: CASSSYQGPTYEQYF

J gene: TRBJ2-2
CDR3 length: 15
V gene: TRBV2
D gene: TRBD1
clone size: NA
CDR3 DNA: TGTGCCAGCAGTCTTGGACAGGTTGCCCCCGGGGAGCTGTTTTTT
CDR3 protein: CASSLGQVAPGELFF

J gene: TRBJ2-4
CDR3 length: 15
V gene: TRBV27
D gene: TRBD2
clone size: many
CDR3 DNA: TGTGCCAGCAGTTCGGGGGGGACGGCCAAAAACATTCAGTACTTC
CDR3 protein: CASSSGGTAKNIQYF

J gene: TRBJ2-7
CDR3 length: 16
V gene: TRBV2
D gene: NA
clone size: NA
CDR3 DNA: TGTGCCAGCAGTCAGCTCAAAAGGACACCCTACAATGAGCAGTACTTC
CDR3 protein: CASSQLKRTPYNEQYF

J gene: TRBJ1-2
CDR3 length: 14
V gene: TRBV20-1
D gene: NA
clone size: NA
CDR3 DNA: TGCGGTGCTAGAGATAGTGTCGGCGTCAGTGGCTACACCTTC
CDR3 protein: CGARDSVGVSGYTF

J gene: TRBJ2-4
CDR3 length: 12
V gene: TRBV10-3
D gene: NA
clone size: NA
CDR3 DNA: TGTGCCATCAGCCAAGGGGACGACATTCAGTACTTC
CDR3 protein: CAISQGDDIQYF

J gene: TRBJ2-6
CDR3 length: 18
V gene: TRBV27
D gene: TRBD2
clone size: NA
CDR3 DNA: TGTGCCAGCAGTTGGGCCGGGACTAGCGGCTCTGGGGCCAACGTCCTGACTTTC
CDR3 protein: CASSWAGTSGSGANVLTF

J gene: TRBJ1-2
CDR3 length: 16
V gene: TRBV5-8
D gene: NA
clone size: NA
CDR3 DNA: TGTGCCAGCAGCTTGGCCGTCAGGGGTGGTGACTATGGCTACACCTTC
CDR3 protein: CASSLAVRGGDYGYTF

J gene: TRBJ2-3
CDR3 length: 15
V gene: TRBV7-2
D gene: NA
clone size: NA
CDR3 DNA: TGTGCCAGCAGCTTTGGGCAGGTCGCAACAGATACGCAGTATTTT
CDR3 protein: CASSFGQVATDTQYF

J gene: TRBJ2-7
CDR3 length: 13
V gene: TRBV20-1
D gene: TRBD1
clone size: NA
CDR3 DNA: TGCAGTGCTCATCGTACAGGGGCACACGAGCAGTACTTC
CDR3 protein: CSAHRTGAHEQYF

J gene: TRBJ2-7
CDR3 length: 14
V gene: TRBV20-1
D gene: NA
clone size: once
CDR3 DNA: TGCAGTGCTCGCCAACAGGGAATCTCCTACGAGCAGTACTTC
CDR3 protein: CSARQQGISYEQYF

J gene: TRBJ2-5
CDR3 length: 15
V gene: TRBV12-3/TRBV12-4
D gene: TRBD1
clone size: NA
CDR3 DNA: TGTGCCAGCAGTCTCTTCTGGGGACAGCAAGAGACCCAGTACTTC
CDR3 protein: CASSLFWGQQETQYF

J gene: TRBJ2-1
CDR3 length: 14
V gene: TRBV30
D gene: TRBD2
clone size: NA
CDR3 DNA: TGTGCCTGGAGTCGGACTAGCGCTTACAATGAGCAGTTCTTC
CDR3 protein: CAWSRTSAYNEQFF

J gene: TRBJ2-3
CDR3 length: 13
V gene: TRBV5-1
D gene: NA
clone size: NA
CDR3 DNA: TGCGCCAGCAGCTTGAATTTGGCAGATACGCAGTATTTT
CDR3 protein: CASSLNLADTQYF

J gene: TRBJ1-1
CDR3 length: 14
V gene: TRBV18
D gene: NA
clone size: NA
CDR3 DNA: TGTGCCAGCTCAAGTCTAATTGAGATCACTGAAGCTTTCTTT
CDR3 protein: CASSSLIEITEAFF

J gene: TRBJ1-6
CDR3 length: 15
V gene: TRBV7-2
D gene: NA
clone size: few
CDR3 DNA: TGTGCCAGCAGCTACCCGGGACGGAATAATTCACCCCTCCACTTT
CDR3 protein: CASSYPGRNNSPLHF

J gene: TRBJ2-7
CDR3 length: 14
V gene: TRBV7-8
D gene: TRBD1
clone size: NA
CDR3 DNA: TGTGCCAGCAGCAGAGACAGGGTCCCCTACGAGCAGTACTTC
CDR3 protein: CASSRDRVPYEQYF